One sample yielded the 18 T cell receptor beta chains listed below, sequenced in a study of T cell responses to AZD1222 COVID-19 vaccine. Libraries were prepared by immunoSEQ multiplex PCR; TCRdb keeps only in-frame clonotypes and omits some of them. The sample consists of approximately 150,000 clones, around 84% of them appearing once. This material consisted of peripheral blood, taken 28 days after the second AZD1222 dose. The receptors stem from an adult who received the AZD1222 COVID-19 vaccine.

This chain connects TRBV5-3 to TRBJ2-5; D not resolved. TRBV5-3 is an open reading frame, and its role is uncertain. CDR3 length: 17 amino acids. V lost 0 bases and J 2 bases, leaving 17 bases between the germline ends. The CDR3 sequence is CARSLGLPSLRQETQYF. The CDR3 bases are TGTGCCAGAAGCTTGGGGTTGCCGAGCCTGCGTCAAGAGACCCAGTACTTC.

The rearrangement joins TRBV7-2 to TRBJ2-7; D gene uncertain. The CDR3 has 14 amino acids. Trimming pared 4 bases from V and 1 base from J, leaving 11 bases between. Germline assignment: CDR1 SGHTA and CDR2 FQGNSA. CDR3 coding DNA: TGTGCCAGCAGCTCCTGGGAATTGTCCTACGAGCAGTACTTC. Its protein product is CASSSWELSYEQYF.

This clone was seen a handful of times. This chain joins TRBV28 and TRBJ2-7; no definite D call. This CDR3 is 11 amino acids long. V dropped 3 bases and J dropped 3 bases, with 3 bases sitting between them. CDR1 is MDHEN and CDR2 is SYDVKM in the germline V gene. The CDR3 DNA sequence: TGTGCCAGCAGTTTGATCTACGAGCAGTACTTC. It is translated as CASSLIYEQYF.

The rearrangement uses TRBV6-5 and TRBJ2-3, with TRBD2 matching 11 bases. Per the germline V gene, CDR1 is MNHEY and CDR2 is SVGAGI. The CDR3 has 15 residues. V shed 5 bases, J shed 6 bases, and the junction held 7 bases outside the gene matches. The CDR3 nucleotides read TGTGCCAGCAGTCCCGGACTAGCGGGCCCGGATACGCAGTATTTT. This gives the protein CASSPGLAGPDTQYF.

V gene TRBV18 combines with J gene TRBJ2-1; either TRBD1 or TRBD2 may supply D (5 bases each). Trimming left V 6 bases short and J 7 bases short, with 16 bases between. CDR3 length: 14 amino acids. Germline CDR1 KGHSH, CDR2 LQKENI. CDR3 bases: TGTGCCAGCTCCACCGGGGCCTTGGGGAATGAGCAGTTCTTC. Its translation: CASSTGALGNEQFF.

The chain has TRBV29-1 and TRBJ2-5, with TRBD1 matching over 8 bases. V lost 7 bases and J lost 5; bases outside the gene matches: 9. Per germline, CDR1 SQVTM and CDR2 ANQGSEA. The CDR3 contains 13 residues. CDR3 region: CSGRQGSGETQYF. Written as DNA, the CDR3 is TGCAGCGGACGACAGGGGTCGGGGGAGACCCAGTACTTC.

V usage is TRBV6-5 and J usage is TRBJ2-7; D gene uncertain. The CDR3 length is 12 residues. Germline-derived CDR1 and CDR2 are MNHEY and SVGAGI. V was clipped by 0 bases and J by 0 bases, with 0 bases between them. CDR3 coding DNA: TGTGCCAGCAGTTACTCCTCCTACGAGCAGTACTTC. It codes for CASSYSSYEQYF.

This rearrangement joins TRBV19 to TRBJ1-1; no reliable D call. V lost 1 base to trimming and J lost 8 bases, with 8 bases between them. The CDR3 loop spans 12 amino acids. From germline, CDR1 is LNHDA and CDR2 SQIVND (reference sequence). The CDR3 spells CASSIAAGEAFF. In nucleotides, the CDR3 is TGTGCCAGTAGTATAGCCGCCGGGGAAGCTTTCTTT.

This rearrangement joins TRBV14 to TRBJ1-6; D not certain. Trimming took 1 base from V and 5 from J, leaving 6 bases between them. This CDR3 region has 14 residues. CDR1 is SGHDN, CDR2 FVKESK, per germline. Here the CDR3 reads CASSQVGDNSPLHF. CDR3 bases: TGTGCCAGCAGCCAAGTTGGGGATAATTCACCCCTCCACTTT.

The chain joins TRBV18 to TRBJ1-4; TRBD1 agrees at 9 bases. The V gene end was trimmed by 6 bases and the J gene end by 7 bases; junction bases not matched to a gene: 6. From germline, CDR1 is KGHSH and CDR2 LQKENI. The CDR3 is 14 amino acids. This CDR3 reads CASSRTGEIEKLFF. The CDR3 nucleotides read TGTGCCAGCTCGCGGACAGGGGAGATTGAAAAACTGTTTTTT.

As DNA, the CDR3 is TGTGCCAGCAGCGCCACCACCTACGAGCAGTACTTC. Its protein is CASSATTYEQYF. This sequence joins TRBV9 and TRBJ2-7, with D unclear. Germline V gene sequence: CDR1 SGDLS, CDR2 YYNGEE. V lost 3 bases to trimming and J lost 2 bases, with 6 bases between them. This CDR3 is 12 amino acids long.

The table lists this clone with a few counts. V and J are TRBV18 and TRBJ1-4; weak D call: TRBD1 (5 bases). Germline lookup yields CDR1 KGHSH and CDR2 LQKENI. This CDR3 spans 17 amino acids. Trimming left V 2 bases short and J 0 bases short, with 13 bases between. The CDR3 bases are TGTGCCAGCTCACCAATCCGCAGGGCCACAACTAATGAAAAACTGTTTTTT. Residues: CASSPIRRATTNEKLFF.

V gene TRBV5-1 combines with J gene TRBJ2-3; D call uncertain. In germline, CDR1 is SGHRS, CDR2 YFSETQ. V was shortened by 3 bases and J by 4 bases, with 15 bases between the two germline ends. The CDR3 has 15 residues. The CDR3 sequence is CASSSDGSPSDTQYF. The CDR3 region has the DNA TGCGCCAGCAGCTCCGATGGGTCCCCATCAGATACGCAGTATTTT.

This rearrangement joins TRBV5-1 to TRBJ1-1, with D possibly matching TRBD1 (6 bases). V was clipped by 0 bases and J by 4 bases, with 7 bases between them. The CDR3 is made up of 13 amino acids. Germline CDR1 is SGHRS and CDR2 is YFSETQ. CDR3 sequence: CASSLDRATEAFF. CDR3 sequence (DNA): TGCGCCAGCAGCTTGGACAGGGCCACTGAAGCTTTCTTT.

The table lists this clone with a count of one. V is TRBV13 and J is TRBJ2-3, with 11 bases that match TRBD1. The CDR3 contains 15 residues. Trimming at V came to 4 bases and at J to 3 bases, leaving 3 bases not matched to a gene. Per the germline V gene, CDR1 is PRHDT and CDR2 is FYEKMQ (reference sequence). Here the CDR3 DNA reads TGTGCCAGCAGCTCGGACAGGGGGCAGACAGATACGCAGTATTTT. Its translation is CASSSDRGQTDTQYF.

The rearrangement links TRBV12-5 to TRBJ2-1; D is uncertain. V was clipped by 0 bases and J by 12 bases, with 21 bases between them. There are 16 residues in the CDR3. Germline assignment: CDR1 LGHNT and CDR2 FRNRAP. CDR3 coding DNA: TGTGCTAGTGGTTTGGTACGCGGACCGACTGTACCGGGGCAGTTCTTC. As protein: CASGLVRGPTVPGQFF.

The chain recombines TRBV7-9 with TRBJ1-1; D is unresolved. V lost 3 bases and J 1 base, leaving 6 bases between the germline ends. This CDR3 comprises 13 residues. Per germline, CDR1 SEHNR and CDR2 FQNEAQ (reference sequence). The DNA of the CDR3 is TGTGCCAGCAGCTTTGGGGAGAACACTGAAGCTTTCTTT. Protein: CASSFGENTEAFF.

This chain joins TRBV2 and TRBJ1-6; TRBD1 aligns across 10 bases. The CDR3 runs to 13 residues. In germline, CDR1 is SNHLY, CDR2 FYNNEI. With 7 bases clipped from V and 10 bases from J, the junction kept 4 bases outside the gene matches. CDR3: CASIGTGESPLHF. The CDR3 DNA is TGTGCCAGCATTGGGACAGGGGAATCACCCCTCCACTTT.